This T cell receptor (beta chain) was documented in a study of Ad26.COV2.S vaccination and SARS-CoV-2 variants. Study context: A COV1001 Ad26.COV2.S trial-arm participant provided the sample. Study-wide results and caveats: A substantial breadth of spike-specific CD8+ and CD4+ T cell responses after vaccination has been reported.

Germline CDR1 SGDLS, CDR2 YYNGEE. Trimming pared 0 bases from V and 8 bases from J, leaving 12 bases between. The CDR3 contains 14 residues. As to this clone: The antigen remains unidentified.

The method was immunoSEQ multiplex PCR; TCRdb's version includes in-frame clones alone and lacks a portion of them. The data show hundreds of thousands of clones, with about 89% seen just once and approximately 1.5% held by the top ten. Specified treatment: approximately 18 received Ad26.COV2.S at low or high dose, single or two shots; about 5 received placebo; per-sample allocation not given. At day 63 after the first vaccine or placebo injection, samples were drawn. Wuhan-strain SARS-CoV-2 spike was expressed by the Ad26 vector that made up the vaccine. The sequences come from peripheral blood, collected in a trial of Ad26.COV2.S vaccine versus placebo. The clonotype comes from a person aged 18-60 years who received the Ad26.COV2.S COVID-19 vaccine or a placebo. The chain recombines TRBV9 with TRBJ2-1, with D hard to call. The CDR3 bases are TGTGCCAGCAGCGTAGTGTCCGAAAGCGATGAGCAGTTCTTC. This codes for CASSVVSESDEQFF.